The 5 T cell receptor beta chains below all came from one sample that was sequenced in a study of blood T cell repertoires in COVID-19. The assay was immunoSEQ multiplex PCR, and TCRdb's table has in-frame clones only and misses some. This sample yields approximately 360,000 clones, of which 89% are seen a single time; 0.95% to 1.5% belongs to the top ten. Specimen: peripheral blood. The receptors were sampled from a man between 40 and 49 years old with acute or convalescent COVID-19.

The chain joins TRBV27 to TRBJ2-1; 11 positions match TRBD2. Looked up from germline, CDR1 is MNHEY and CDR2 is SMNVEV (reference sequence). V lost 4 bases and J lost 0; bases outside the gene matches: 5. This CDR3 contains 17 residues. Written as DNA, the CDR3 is TGTGCCAGCAGTTATACTAGCGGGGGAAGCTCCTACAATGAGCAGTTCTTC. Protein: CASSYTSGGSSYNEQFF.

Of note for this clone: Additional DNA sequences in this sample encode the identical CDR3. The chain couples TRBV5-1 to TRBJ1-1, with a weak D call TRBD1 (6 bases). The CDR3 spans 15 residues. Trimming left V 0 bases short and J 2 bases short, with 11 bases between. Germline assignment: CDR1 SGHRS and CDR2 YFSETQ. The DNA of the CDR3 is TGCGCCAGCAGCTTGGTAGGGGGTTCAAACACTGAAGCTTTCTTT. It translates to CASSLVGGSNTEAFF.

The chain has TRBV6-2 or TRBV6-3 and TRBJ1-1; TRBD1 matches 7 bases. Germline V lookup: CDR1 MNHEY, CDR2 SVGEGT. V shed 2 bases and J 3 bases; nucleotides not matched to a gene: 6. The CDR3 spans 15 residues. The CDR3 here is CASSYPRQGHTEAFF. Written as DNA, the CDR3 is TGTGCCAGCAGTTACCCAAGACAGGGCCACACTGAAGCTTTCTTT.

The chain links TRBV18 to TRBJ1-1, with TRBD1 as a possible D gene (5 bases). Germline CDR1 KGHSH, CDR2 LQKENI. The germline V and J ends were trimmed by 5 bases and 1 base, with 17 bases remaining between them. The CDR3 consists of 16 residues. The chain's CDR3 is CASSAQVGQGNTEAFF. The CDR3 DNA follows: TGTGCCAGCTCAGCCCAGGTTGGGCAGGGGAACACTGAAGCTTTCTTT. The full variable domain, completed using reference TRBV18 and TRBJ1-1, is NAGVMQNPRHLVRRRGQEARLRCSPMKGHSHVYWYRQLPEEGLKFMVYLQKENIIDESGMPKERFSAEFPKEGPSILRIQQVVRGDSAAYFCASSAQVGQGNTEAFFGQGTRLTVV.

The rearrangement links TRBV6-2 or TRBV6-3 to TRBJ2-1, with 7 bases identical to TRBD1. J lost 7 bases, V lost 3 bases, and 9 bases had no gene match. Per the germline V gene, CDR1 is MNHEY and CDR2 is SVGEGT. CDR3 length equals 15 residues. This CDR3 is CASSYSWDSSNEQFF. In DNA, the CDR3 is TGTGCCAGCAGTTATAGCTGGGACAGTTCAAATGAGCAGTTCTTC.